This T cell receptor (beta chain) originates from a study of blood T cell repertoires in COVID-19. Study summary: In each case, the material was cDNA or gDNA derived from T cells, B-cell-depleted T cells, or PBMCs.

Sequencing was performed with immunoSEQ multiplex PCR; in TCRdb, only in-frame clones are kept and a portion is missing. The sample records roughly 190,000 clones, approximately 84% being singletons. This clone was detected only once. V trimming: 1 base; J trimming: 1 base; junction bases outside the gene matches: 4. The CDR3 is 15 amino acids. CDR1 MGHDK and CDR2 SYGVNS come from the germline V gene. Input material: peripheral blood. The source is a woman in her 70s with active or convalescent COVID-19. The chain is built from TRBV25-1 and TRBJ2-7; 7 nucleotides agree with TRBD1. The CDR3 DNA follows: TGTGCCAGCAGTGAATGGGACAGCGATTCCTACGAGCAGTACTTC. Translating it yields CASSEWDSDSYEQYF.